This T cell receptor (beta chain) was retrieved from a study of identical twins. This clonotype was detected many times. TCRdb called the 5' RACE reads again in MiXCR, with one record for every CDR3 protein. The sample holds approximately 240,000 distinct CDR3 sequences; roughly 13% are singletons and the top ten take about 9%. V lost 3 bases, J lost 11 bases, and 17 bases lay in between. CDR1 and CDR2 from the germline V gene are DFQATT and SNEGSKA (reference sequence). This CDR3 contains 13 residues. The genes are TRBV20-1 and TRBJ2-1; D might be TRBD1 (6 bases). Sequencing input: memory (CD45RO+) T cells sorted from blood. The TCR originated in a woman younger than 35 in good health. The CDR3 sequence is CSASQPQGVKQFF. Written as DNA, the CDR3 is TGCAGTGCTAGTCAGCCACAGGGTGTAAAGCAGTTCTTC.